This TCR beta chain emerged from a study of PD-L1 blockade in urothelial cancer. The length of the CDR3 is 12 residues. Trimming took off 5 bases at V and 1 base at J, with 2 bases between the two ends. Germline-derived CDR1 and CDR2 are MDHEN and SYDVKM. Time point meaning: peripheral blood 6 weeks after treatment start. TCRdb's table, derived via immunoSEQ multiplex PCR, lists solely in-frame clones and lacks some. The sample lists some 31,000 clones; around 80% were seen once. The origin of this receptor is a man in his 70s with urothelial cancer. The sequencing here drew on PBMCs, taken around atezolizumab (anti-PD-L1) treatment. The chain combines TRBV28 with TRBJ2-2, with D unresolved. The CDR3 region is CASSRNTGELFF. The CDR3 region has the DNA TGTGCCAGCAGTCGGAACACCGGGGAGCTGTTTTTT.